The 2 T cell receptor beta chains given below trace back to one sample, sequenced in a study of regulatory T cells in long-lasting Graves disease. Arm-PCR of CDR3 regions and iRepertoire HTBI primers were used to build TCR beta libraries. TCRdb processed the multiplex PCR reads anew with MiXCR; each CDR3 protein has one entry. The sample lists 370,000 or so distinct CDR3 sequences; roughly 15% were seen once. Time point specified: newly diagnosed GD, antithyroid drugs for less than 3 months. PBMC-extracted RNA yielded the TCR library. This same sample was also part of a study on T cells in Graves' hyperthyroidism and ophthalmopathy.

Here the sequenced sample was peripheral blood mononuclear cells (PBMCs), taken at new diagnosis, from a patient treated with antithyroid drugs. Receptors originate from a woman aged 18-29 years with Graves disease.

The chain combines TRBV7-9 with TRBJ2-7; TRBD1 agrees at 9 bases. Germline CDR1 SEHNR, CDR2 FQNEAQ (reference sequence). CDR3 length: 15 amino acids. Trimming removed 6 bases from V and 4 bases from J; junction bases left unmatched: 10. The CDR3 region has the DNA TGTGCCAGCAGTTTACCGGGACAGGGACTTTACGAGCAGTACTTC. This gives the protein CASSLPGQGLYEQYF. Full variable domain (missing parts from reference TRBV7-9 and TRBJ2-7): DTGVSQNPRHKITKRGQNVTFRCDPISEHNRLYWYRQTLGQGPEFLTYFQNEAQLEKSRLLSDRFSAERPKGSFSTLEIQRTEQGDSAMYLCASSLPGQGLYEQYFGPGTRLTVT.

This clonotype was seen many times. This chain links TRBV20-1 with TRBJ2-7, with TRBD1 matching 9 bases. Germline CDR1 and CDR2: DFQATT and SNEGSKA (reference sequence). With 3 bases clipped from V and 5 bases from J, the junction kept 5 bases outside the gene matches. The CDR3 has 13 amino acids. This CDR3 reads CSASPGQGNEQYF. Written as DNA, the CDR3 is TGCAGTGCTAGCCCTGGACAGGGGAACGAGCAGTACTTC.